These T cell receptor beta chains were read from a single sample in a study of blood T cell repertoires in COVID-19. Assay: immunoSEQ multiplex PCR; the TCRdb copy retains only in-frame clones and omits some. The table includes fewer than 250,000 clones, about 88% detected once. The sequenced material came from peripheral blood. The receptors stem from a man younger than 40 with acute or convalescent COVID-19. Each CDR3 is given with its conserved first and last residue. The D gene is left open where the match is weak.

V gene: TRBV20-1; D gene: TRBD2; J gene: TRBJ2-3; CDR3 DNA: TGCAGTGCTAGTCCCTCTAGCGGGCGGCCTAGCACAGATACGCAGTATTTT; CDR3 protein: CSASPSSGRPSTDTQYF
V gene: TRBV28; D gene: .; J gene: TRBJ2-3; CDR3 DNA: TGTGCCAGCAAGGGACTTCTGGATACGCAGTATTTT; CDR3 protein: CASKGLLDTQYF
V gene: TRBV3-1/TRBV3-2; D gene: .; J gene: TRBJ2-7; CDR3 DNA: TGTGCCAGCAGCCAAGATCACCGGGGCGAGCAGTACTTC; CDR3 protein: CASSQDHRGEQYF
V gene: TRBV14; D gene: .; J gene: TRBJ1-3; CDR3 DNA: TGTGCCAGCAGCCCCACATGGGGGGATTTATGGGACACCATATATTTT; CDR3 protein: CASSPTWGDLWDTIYF
V gene: TRBV28; D gene: TRBD1; J gene: TRBJ1-5; CDR3 DNA: TGTGCCAGCAGTTTGATTCAGGGACAGTTCGTTAGCAATCAGCCCCAGCATTTT; CDR3 protein: CASSLIQGQFVSNQPQHF
V gene: TRBV12-5; D gene: TRBD1; J gene: TRBJ1-2; CDR3 DNA: TGTGCTAGTGGTTCACGGGACAGGGACGCCTATGGCTACACCTTC; CDR3 protein: CASGSRDRDAYGYTF
V gene: TRBV30; D gene: .; J gene: TRBJ1-3; CDR3 DNA: TGTGCCTGGTTTTCAGGTTCCTCTGGAAACACCATATATTTT; CDR3 protein: CAWFSGSSGNTIYF
V gene: TRBV28; D gene: TRBD1; J gene: TRBJ2-1; CDR3 DNA: TGTGCCAGCAGTTTATCACAGGGGTGGTTCTTC; CDR3 protein: CASSLSQGWFF
V gene: TRBV4-1; D gene: TRBD1; J gene: TRBJ1-2; CDR3 DNA: TGCGCCAGCAGCCCAGGACAGGGAAACTATGGCTACACCTTC; CDR3 protein: CASSPGQGNYGYTF
V gene: TRBV7-9; D gene: .; J gene: TRBJ1-2; CDR3 DNA: TGTGCCAGCAGTCGGGACTTGGGGGACTATGGCTACACCTTC; CDR3 protein: CASSRDLGDYGYTF
V gene: TRBV15; D gene: .; J gene: TRBJ1-2; CDR3 DNA: TGTGCCACCAGCAGGTTCGGGGGCTACACCTTC; CDR3 protein: CATSRFGGYTF
V gene: TRBV4-1; D gene: TRBD2; J gene: TRBJ2-1; CDR3 DNA: TGCGCCAGCAGCCAAGAGGCTAGCGGGAGAGGATCCTACAATGAGCAGTTCTTC; CDR3 protein: CASSQEASGRGSYNEQFF
V gene: TRBV30; D gene: .; J gene: TRBJ1-6; CDR3 DNA: TGTGCCTGGAGGGGATCAGGGTACGATACACCCCTCCACTTT; CDR3 protein: CAWRGSGYDTPLHF
V gene: TRBV7-2; D gene: .; J gene: TRBJ2-7; CDR3 DNA: TGTGCCAGCAGCAGGGCCGGGACGGGGGACTACGAGCAGTACTTC; CDR3 protein: CASSRAGTGDYEQYF
V gene: TRBV11-2; D gene: .; J gene: TRBJ1-1; CDR3 DNA: TGTGCCAGCAGCTTAGCCAGATCCACTGAAGCTTTCTTT; CDR3 protein: CASSLARSTEAFF
V gene: TRBV7-2; D gene: TRBD1; J gene: TRBJ2-1; CDR3 DNA: TGTGCCAGCAGCTTATCCAGGGGGGAGCAGTTCTTC; CDR3 protein: CASSLSRGEQFF
V gene: TRBV10-3; D gene: TRBD1; J gene: TRBJ1-2; CDR3 DNA: TGTGCCAGCGCCGGGACAGGGGGCTTAAACTATGGCTACACCTTC; CDR3 protein: CASAGTGGLNYGYTF
V gene: TRBV30; D gene: .; J gene: TRBJ2-2; CDR3 DNA: TGTGCCTGGAGTGTAGTGGAGGGGGCCCTCACCGGGGAGCTGTTTTTT; CDR3 protein: CAWSVVEGALTGELFF